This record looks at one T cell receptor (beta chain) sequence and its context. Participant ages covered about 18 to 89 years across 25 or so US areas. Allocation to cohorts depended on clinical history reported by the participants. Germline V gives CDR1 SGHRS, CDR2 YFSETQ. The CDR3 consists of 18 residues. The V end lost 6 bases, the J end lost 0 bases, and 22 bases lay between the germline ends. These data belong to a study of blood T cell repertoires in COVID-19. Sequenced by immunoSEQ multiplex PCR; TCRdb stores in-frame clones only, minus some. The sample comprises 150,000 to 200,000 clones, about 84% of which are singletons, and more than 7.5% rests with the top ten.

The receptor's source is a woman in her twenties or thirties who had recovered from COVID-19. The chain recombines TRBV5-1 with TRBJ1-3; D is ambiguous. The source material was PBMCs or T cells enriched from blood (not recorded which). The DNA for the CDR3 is TGCGCCAGCACCTCGACCCTCAGCAGTCCTAGCTCTGGAAACACCATATATTTT. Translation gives CASTSTLSSPSSGNTIYF.